This T cell receptor (beta chain) emerged from a study of cytomegalovirus exposure and HLA in healthy donors. Broader study findings: Presence/absence analyses treated sequencing depth as roughly uniform across donors. Later on, an analysis tied 15,000 to 20,000 TCR beta sequences to HLA alleles at 0.05 false discovery rate.

Germline V gene data show CDR1 as MDHEN and CDR2 as SYDVKM. V lost 5 bases, J lost 5 bases, and 16 bases stayed unmatched. The CDR3 runs to 17 residues. The PCR had 60 Vbeta and 13 Jbeta primers. Only in-frame clones appear in the TCRdb table, and some are missing; sequencing was by immunoSEQ multiplex PCR. The table includes some 150,000 clones, approximately 87% detected once. As to this clone: Antigen: not known.

This TCR was sampled from a woman younger than 45 in good health and CMV-seronegative. This chain joins TRBV28 and TRBJ2-3; 7 bases line up with TRBD2. Sequenced input: PBMCs. CDR3 nucleotide sequence: TGTGCCAGCAGTCCCATTCCAACTAGCGAATCGAAAGATACGCAGTATTTT. Its translation is CASSPIPTSESKDTQYF.